Sequencing of this T cell receptor beta chain was carried out in a study of cytomegalovirus exposure and HLA in healthy donors. Study-level findings and limits: Associated with cytomegalovirus, according to the listing, were approximately 160 TCR beta chains. Donor immune exposure was known only as CMV serostatus.

V lost 2 bases to trimming and J lost 6 bases, with 8 bases between them. CDR3 length: 12 residues. CDR1 is SGHAT, CDR2 FQNNGV, per germline. As regards this clone: Its target is not known.

At the time of sampling, donors were nominally healthy, though unrecorded immune exposures were likely. The PCR made use of 60 Vbeta and 13 Jbeta primers. Some clones are missing from TCRdb's copy, which holds only in-frame ones; the method was immunoSEQ multiplex PCR. Of about 100,000 clones listed, 75% to 85% are singletons. The chain couples TRBV11-2 to TRBJ2-7; TRBD2 is a possible D gene (6 bases). Sequences were obtained from PBMCs. The sequence was collected from a young woman in good health and CMV-seronegative. CDR3 nucleotides: TGTGCCAGCAGCTTAACTAGCAGCGAGCAGTACTTC. Its protein product is CASSLTSSEQYF.